The 15 T cell receptor beta chains given below trace back to one sample, sequenced in a study of T cell responses to AZD1222 COVID-19 vaccine. Sequenced by immunoSEQ multiplex PCR; TCRdb stores in-frame clones only, minus some. This table has 90,000 to 150,000 clones, about 90% appearing once. Sequences were derived from peripheral blood, sampled on day 0 of AZD1222 vaccination. The receptors were gathered from an adult in good health.

The chain joins TRBV11-2 to TRBJ1-2, with D hard to call. The germline gives CDR1 SGHAT, CDR2 FQNNGV. The V gene lost 3 bases and the J gene lost 0 bases, with 8 bases spanning the gap. The CDR3 has 14 residues. This CDR3 reads CASSFSPTNYGYTF. The CDR3 DNA reads TGTGCCAGCAGCTTTTCGCCTACTAACTATGGCTACACCTTC.

V gene TRBV3-1 (or the pseudogene TRBV3-2) combines with J gene TRBJ2-5, with 8 bases matching TRBD2. V lost 2 bases, J lost 2 bases, and 4 bases stayed unmatched. This CDR3 has 15 amino acids. Germline CDR1 reads LGHDT; CDR2 reads YNNKEL (reference sequence). DNA of the CDR3: TGTGCCAGCAGCCAATTTACGGGGGGGCAAGAGACCCAGTACTTC. Encoded protein: CASSQFTGGQETQYF.

This clone was detected only once. The chain uses TRBV7-2 and TRBJ2-5, with 10 bases fitting TRBD2. In germline, CDR1 is SGHTA, CDR2 FQGNSA. CDR3 length: 12 amino acids. With V trimmed by 4 bases and J by 12 bases, 5 bases remained unmatched. The CDR3 sequence: CASSSLAGTKYF. CDR3 sequence (DNA): TGTGCCAGCAGCTCACTAGCGGGGACAAAGTACTTC.

Only one count was recorded for this clone. This CDR3 is CAISPGLADSGQYF. The CDR3 nucleotides read TGTGCCATCAGTCCTGGACTAGCGGATTCGGGGCAGTACTTC. V and J are TRBV10-3 and TRBJ2-7, with 10 nucleotides matching TRBD2. Germline CDR1 and CDR2: ENHRY and SYGVKD. The CDR3 consists of 14 residues. J was trimmed by 9 bases and V by 5 bases; bases with no gene match: 10.

The J gene is TRBJ2-1, the V gene TRBV5-6, with TRBD2 identical over 13 bases. The CDR3 runs to 19 residues. Germline loops: CDR1 SGHDT, CDR2 YYEEEE. The junction had 6 bases not matched to a gene; V was cut back by 0 bases and J by 0 bases. This chain's CDR3 is CASSLAGLAGEGSYNEQFF. The CDR3 region has the DNA TGTGCCAGCAGCTTGGCCGGACTAGCGGGAGAGGGCTCCTACAATGAGCAGTTCTTC. The variable domain in full, with the rest retrieved from reference TRBV5-6 and TRBJ2-1, is DAGVTQSPTHLIKTRGQQVTLRCSPKSGHDTVSWYQQALGQGPQFIFQYYEEEERQRGNFPDRFSGHQFPNYSSELNVNALLLGDSALYLCASSLAGLAGEGSYNEQFFGPGTRLTVL.

The V call is TRBV5-8, the J call TRBJ2-5; D is perhaps TRBD1 (6 bases). V lost 4 bases to trimming and J lost 1 base, with 17 bases between them. This CDR3 contains 16 residues. Per the germline V gene, CDR1 is SGHTS and CDR2 is YDEGEE. The CDR3 DNA is TGTGCCAGCAGCCTATGGCCGGGACATCGCCAAGAGACCCAGTACTTC. Translating gives CASSLWPGHRQETQYF.

The chain employs TRBV11-3 and TRBJ2-1; D possibly corresponds to TRBD1 (8 bases). Trimming cost V 5 bases and J 8 bases, with 22 bases left between them. Germline V gives CDR1 SGHNT, CDR2 YENEEA. The CDR3 totals 16 residues. The CDR3 DNA follows: TGTGCCAGCAGCCCCTCGACAGGGGAGGGGGCACATGAGCAGTTCTTC. Protein: CASSPSTGEGAHEQFF.

The rearrangement links TRBV27 to TRBJ1-2; no clear D gene. The CDR3 loop spans 13 amino acids. Germline CDR1 is MNHEY and CDR2 is SMNVEV (reference sequence). The germline V and J ends were trimmed by 3 bases and 4 bases, with 9 bases remaining between them. The DNA for the CDR3 is TGTGCCAGCAGTTTGGGTCTCTTCTATGGCTACACCTTC. The encoded protein is CASSLGLFYGYTF.

The chain couples TRBV2 to TRBJ2-5; 7 bases are a match to TRBD2. The J segment lost 1 base and the V segment lost 5 bases, leaving 1 base of the junction unmatched. The CDR3 sequence is 13 residues long. The germline gives CDR1 SNHLY, CDR2 FYNNEI. CDR3 nucleotides: TGTGCCAGCAGTCTAGCGGTCCAAGAGACCCAGTACTTC. This encodes CASSLAVQETQYF.

The genes are TRBV23-1 and TRBJ2-5; 7 bases align to TRBD1. Being an ORF, TRBV23-1 has a function that is uncertain. J lost 3 bases, V lost 4 bases, and 8 bases had no gene match. The CDR3 has 15 residues. As DNA, the CDR3 is TGCGCCAGCAGTCTTTCGGGACAGCAAAAAGAGACCCAGTACTTC. As protein: CASSLSGQQKETQYF.

CDR3: CASSRGQGTGGYTF. The CDR3 coding sequence is TGTGCCAGCAGTCGGGGACAGGGGACAGGGGGCTACACCTTC. The J gene is TRBJ1-2, the V gene TRBV28; 10 bases fit TRBD1. The trim removed 5 bases at V and 8 bases at J, leaving 8 bases unmatched. The germline CDR1 and CDR2 sequences are MDHEN and SYDVKM. This CDR3 region has 14 residues.

This rearrangement joins TRBV14 to TRBJ2-7, with TRBD2 matching over 15 bases. Trimming at V came to 5 bases and at J to 2 bases, leaving 13 bases not matched to a gene. Germline CDR1 is SGHDN and CDR2 is FVKESK. CDR3 length equals 19 residues. The CDR3 reads CASSSMGLAGGSSPYEQYF. CDR3 in DNA: TGTGCCAGCAGCTCAATGGGACTAGCGGGAGGCTCTAGCCCCTACGAGCAGTACTTC.

The J gene is TRBJ2-5, the V gene TRBV5-1, with D perhaps TRBD1 (6 bases). The germline V gene encodes CDR1 SGHRS and CDR2 YFSETQ. This CDR3 has 13 amino acids. V lost 5 bases and J lost 2, with 10 bases in between. The CDR3 loop is CASRGQGQETQYF. The CDR3 region has the DNA TGCGCCAGCAGGGGGCAGGGGCAAGAGACCCAGTACTTC. Variable domain in full (rest from reference TRBV5-1 and TRBJ2-5): KAGVTQTPRYLIKTRGQQVTLSCSPISGHRSVSWYQQTPGQGLQFLFEYFSETQRNKGNFPGRFSGRQFSNSRSEMNVSTLELGDSALYLCASRGQGQETQYFGPGTRLLVL.

This clone was picked up one time. The chain uses TRBV28 and TRBJ1-2, with D uncertain. The CDR3 extends over 13 amino acids. V was trimmed by 5 bases and J by 2 bases, leaving 9 bases between them. The V gene's germline CDR1 is MDHEN and CDR2 SYDVKM. The CDR3 DNA is TGTGCCAGCAGTCCGGGCGGAAACTATGGCTACACCTTC. This translates into CASSPGGNYGYTF.

In its sample, this clone was seen once. The CDR3 sequence: CASSPYWTSTGELFF. The DNA of the CDR3 is TGTGCCAGCAGCCCCTACTGGACTTCCACCGGGGAGCTGTTTTTT. V usage is TRBV11-3 and J usage is TRBJ2-2, with D possibly matching TRBD2 (5 bases). V was shortened by 5 bases and J by 4 bases, with 14 bases between the two germline ends. The CDR3 consists of 15 residues. Germline loops: CDR1 SGHNT, CDR2 YENEEA. The full variable domain, its missing parts supplied by reference TRBV11-3 and TRBJ2-2, is EAGVVQSPRYKIIEKKQPVAFWCNPISGHNTLYWYLQNLGQGPELLIRYENEEAVDDSQLPKDRFSAERLKGVDSTLKIQPAELGDSAVYLCASSPYWTSTGELFFGEGSRLTVL.